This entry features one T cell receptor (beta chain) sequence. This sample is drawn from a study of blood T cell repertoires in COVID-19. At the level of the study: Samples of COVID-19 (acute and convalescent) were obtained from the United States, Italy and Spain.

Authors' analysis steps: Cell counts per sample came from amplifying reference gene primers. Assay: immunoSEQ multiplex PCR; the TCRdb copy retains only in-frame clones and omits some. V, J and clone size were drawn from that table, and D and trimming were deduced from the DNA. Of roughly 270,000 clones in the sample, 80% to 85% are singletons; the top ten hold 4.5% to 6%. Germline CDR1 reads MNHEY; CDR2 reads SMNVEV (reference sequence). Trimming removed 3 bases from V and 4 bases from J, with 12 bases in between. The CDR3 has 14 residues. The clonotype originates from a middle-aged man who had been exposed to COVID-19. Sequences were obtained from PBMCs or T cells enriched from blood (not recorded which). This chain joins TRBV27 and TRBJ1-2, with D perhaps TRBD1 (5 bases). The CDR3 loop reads CASSFGGSVYGYTF. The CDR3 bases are TGTGCCAGCAGTTTTGGGGGGAGCGTCTATGGCTACACCTTC.